A selection of T cell receptor beta chains follows, all from one sample in a study of blood T cell repertoires in COVID-19. The data were produced by immunoSEQ multiplex PCR, yet TCRdb's version contains in-frame clones alone and is incomplete. The data contain about 77,000 clones, roughly nine tenths of them singletons. Sample: peripheral blood. All receptors derive from a woman of 80 years or more with active or convalescent COVID-19. The CDR3 runs from the conserved cysteine through the conserved F or W.

J | V | CDR3
TRBJ2-3 | TRBV3-1/TRBV3-2 | CASSPARGSSDTQYF
TRBJ1-2 | TRBV7-9 | CASSTPTGGGYGYTF
TRBJ2-5 | TRBV5-4 | CASSPRDSNFRETQYF
TRBJ2-7 | TRBV11-2 | CASSFGLAGAFYEQYF
TRBJ2-7 | TRBV28 | CASSPAGGLTYEQYF
TRBJ1-2 | TRBV27 | CASRPGGEVLGGYTF
TRBJ2-7 | TRBV9 | CASSVGSSQSYEQYF
TRBJ2-2 | TRBV6-5 | CASSYYRGDTGELFF
TRBJ2-3 | TRBV20-1 | CSASLSTDTQYF
TRBJ1-1 | TRBV28 | CASRFEGNTEAFF
TRBJ2-6 | TRBV6-4 | CASSDSQLVTGTFGANVLTF
TRBJ1-6 | TRBV5-6 | CASSEGQLPISPLHF
TRBJ1-3 | TRBV19 | CASTKQGSSGNTIYF
TRBJ1-1 | TRBV27 | CASSLSWGAEAFF
TRBJ1-2 | TRBV5-4 | CATPDSRGYTF
TRBJ2-7 | TRBV19 | CASSTGGLNEQYF